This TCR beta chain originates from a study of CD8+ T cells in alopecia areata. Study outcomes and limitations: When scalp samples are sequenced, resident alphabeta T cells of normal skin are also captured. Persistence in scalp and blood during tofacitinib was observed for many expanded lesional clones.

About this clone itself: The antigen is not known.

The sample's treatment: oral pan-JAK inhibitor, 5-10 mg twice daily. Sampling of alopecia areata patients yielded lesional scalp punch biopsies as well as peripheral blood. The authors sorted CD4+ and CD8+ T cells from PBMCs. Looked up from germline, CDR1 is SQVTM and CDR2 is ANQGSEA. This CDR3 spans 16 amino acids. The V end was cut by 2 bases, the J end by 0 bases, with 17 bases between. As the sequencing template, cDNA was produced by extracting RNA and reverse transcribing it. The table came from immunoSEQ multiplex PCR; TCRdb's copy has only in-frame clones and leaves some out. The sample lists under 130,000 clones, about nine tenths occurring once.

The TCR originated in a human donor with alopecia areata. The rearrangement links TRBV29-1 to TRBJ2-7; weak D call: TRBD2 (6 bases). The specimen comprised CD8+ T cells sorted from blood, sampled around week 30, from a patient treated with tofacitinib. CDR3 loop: CSVETFGTLPSYEQYF. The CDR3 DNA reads TGCAGCGTTGAAACCTTTGGGACTCTTCCCTCCTACGAGCAGTACTTC.